These 6 T cell receptor beta chains came from one sample sequenced in a study of T cell responses to AZD1222 COVID-19 vaccine. TCRdb's table, derived via immunoSEQ multiplex PCR, lists solely in-frame clones and lacks some. The sample lists tens of thousands of clones, roughly nine tenths occurring once. The sequencing here drew on peripheral blood, taken 28 days after the second AZD1222 dose. The receptors stem from an adult who received the AZD1222 COVID-19 vaccine.

The V call is TRBV5-4, the J call TRBJ2-1, with TRBD2 matching over 12 bases. This CDR3 contains 14 residues. Per germline, CDR1 SGHNT and CDR2 YYREEE (reference sequence). After removal of 4 bases from V and 7 bases from J, the junction contained 3 bases not matched to a gene. The CDR3 sequence is CASSGGLAGNEQFF. The CDR3 DNA reads as TGTGCCAGCAGCGGCGGACTAGCGGGAAATGAGCAGTTCTTC.

This chain links TRBV29-1 with TRBJ2-7, with D perhaps matching TRBD2 (6 bases). Germline loops: CDR1 SQVTM, CDR2 ANQGSEA. Trimming removed 7 bases from V and 0 bases from J, with 13 bases in between. This CDR3 spans 13 amino acids. The CDR3 reads CSAGAGTSYEQYF. The CDR3 DNA reads TGCAGCGCCGGGGCGGGGACCTCCTACGAGCAGTACTTC.

This clone occurred once. This chain connects TRBV19 to TRBJ2-7, with 10 bases fitting TRBD2. Germline lookup yields CDR1 LNHDA and CDR2 SQIVND (reference sequence). The ends lost 6 bases at V and 2 bases at J; junction bases unmatched: 7. This CDR3 contains 15 residues. CDR3 residues: CASRPSGGLPYEQYF. In DNA, the CDR3 is TGTGCCAGTAGGCCTAGCGGGGGCCTTCCCTACGAGCAGTACTTC.

The chain employs TRBV7-5 and TRBJ2-7. TRBV7-5 is a recognized pseudogene. The CDR3 runs to 15 residues. CDR3 nucleotides: TGTGCCAGAAGCCCCGGACCCGTGAAGTCGTACGAGCAGTACGTC. Protein product: CARSPGPVKSYEQYV.

This clone was counted a single time. The chain employs TRBV7-3 and TRBJ2-1, with D possibly TRBD2 on 6 matching bases. The germline V gene encodes CDR1 SGHTA and CDR2 FQGTGA. V lost 5 bases and J 0 bases, leaving 14 bases between the germline ends. The CDR3 is made up of 16 amino acids. CDR3 region: CASSPAGRTSYNEQFF. The CDR3 region has the DNA TGTGCCAGCAGCCCGGCGGGGCGGACCTCCTACAATGAGCAGTTCTTC.

The chain recombines TRBV7-2 with TRBJ1-5; no clear D. Germline-derived CDR1 and CDR2 are SGHTA and FQGNSA. With 1 base removed from V and 4 bases from J, the gap between germline ends came to 11 bases. The CDR3 sequence is 15 residues long. The CDR3 region is CASSLDRALNQPQHF. In DNA form, the CDR3 reads TGTGCCAGCAGCTTAGACCGGGCCCTGAATCAGCCCCAGCATTTT.